These T cell receptor beta chains were read from a single sample in a study of shared clonotypes between healthy human individuals. Sequencing used immunoSEQ multiplex PCR; TCRdb keeps in-frame clones, though not all of them. The sample yields some 2 million clones, 85% to 95% seen once. The sample was naive CD8+ T cells sorted from blood. These receptors all stem from a man younger than 35 in good health. The CDR3 runs from the conserved cysteine through the conserved F or W. Each record gives: D gene, J gene, clone size, V gene, CDR3 DNA, CDR3 protein. D genes are given only for firm matches. A clone size is listed for some rows: how often the clone was seen (once, few, many), or a class if it is expanded.

>.|TRBJ2-3|.|TRBV28
TGTGCCAGCAGTACGTGGGACGACGCAGATACGCAGTATTTT
CASSTWDDADTQYF
>TRBD2|TRBJ2-3|.|TRBV7-3
TGTGCCAGCAGCCTGATCGGCGGGGGAACAGATACGCAGTATTTT
CASSLIGGGTDTQYF
>.|TRBJ2-3|.|TRBV27
TGTGCCAGCAGTGCGCGGCCTATTGAGACAGATACGCAGTATTTT
CASSARPIETDTQYF
>.|TRBJ1-5|.|TRBV5-6
TGTGCCAGCAGCGACGGACTCGGTCAGCCCCAGCATTTT
CASSDGLGQPQHF
>TRBD1|TRBJ1-1|.|TRBV5-1
TGCGCCAGCAGCCCCGGGACAGGATACGATGAAGCTTTCTTT
CASSPGTGYDEAFF
>TRBD2|TRBJ2-5|.|TRBV7-9
TGTGCCAGCAGCTTATTGGCGGGGGGGCCTGAGACCCAGTACTTC
CASSLLAGGPETQYF
>.|TRBJ2-1|.|TRBV5-3
TGTGCCAGAAGCTTGCCCCGATCCTACAATGAGCAGTTCTTC
CARSLPRSYNEQFF
>.|TRBJ2-7|once|TRBV19
TGTGCCAGTAGTATAGCGGGGGAGTGGGCCGAGCAGTACTTC
CASSIAGEWAEQYF
>.|TRBJ2-7|.|TRBV6-5
TGTGCCAGCACAAATCTATACGAGCAGTACTTC
CASTNLYEQYF
>TRBD1|TRBJ2-7|.|TRBV9
TGTGCCAGCAGCGTAGATCCAGGGGGCTACGAGCAGTACTTC
CASSVDPGGYEQYF
>.|TRBJ2-7|once|TRBV28
TGTGCCAGCAGTCAACAGTGGGAGCAGTACTTC
CASSQQWEQYF
>.|TRBJ2-5|.|TRBV5-1
TGCGCCAGCAGCTTGGCCGGGGTCCAGGGTGATGATCGGGAGACCCAGTACTTC
CASSLAGVQGDDRETQYF
>.|TRBJ2-2|many|TRBV29-1
TGCAGCGTTGAAGTATCGGGGGACAACACCGGGGAGCTGTTTTTT
CSVEVSGDNTGELFF
>.|TRBJ2-7|.|TRBV6-1
TGTGCCAGCAGTGGGCCGACGGACTTATACTTC
CASSGPTDLYF
>TRBD1|TRBJ1-5|once|TRBV30
TGTGCCTGGAGTCCGGGACAGCATAGCAATCAGCCCCAGCATTTT
CAWSPGQHSNQPQHF
>.|TRBJ2-7|once|TRBV4-3
TGCGCCAGCAGCCAGCTCACCGGGCACACCTACGAGCAGTACTTC
CASSQLTGHTYEQYF
>.|TRBJ2-6|.|TRBV7-8
TGTGCCAGCAGCTTAGAGGTGGAAGGGGCCAACGTCCTGACTTTC
CASSLEVEGANVLTF
>.|TRBJ2-5|.|TRBV19
TGTGCCAGTAGTATAGGTGTGTCCCAAGAGACCCAGTACTTC
CASSIGVSQETQYF
>.|TRBJ2-2|.|TRBV7-2
TGTGCCAGCAGCACACACACTTGGACCGGGGAGCTGTTTTTT
CASSTHTWTGELFF
>.|TRBJ2-2|.|TRBV9
TGTGCCAGCAGGCTGGATACGAGCACCGGGGAGCTGTTTTTT
CASRLDTSTGELFF
>.|TRBJ2-7|.|TRBV4-1
TGCGCCAGCAGCCAAGGGACACACGAGATTCCCTACGAGCAGTACTTC
CASSQGTHEIPYEQYF
>TRBD2|TRBJ2-3|.|TRBV5-1
TGCGCCAGCAGCCCTTGGACTAGCGGGGCTAACACAGATACGCAGTATTTT
CASSPWTSGANTDTQYF
>.|TRBJ2-1|.|TRBV7-9
TGTGCCAGCAGCCATTCCGGGACAGAGCAGTTCTTC
CASSHSGTEQFF
>TRBD1|TRBJ2-7|.|TRBV7-9
TGTGCCAGCAGCTCCCGGGACAGAGAATACGAGCAGTACTTC
CASSSRDREYEQYF
>.|TRBJ2-7|.|TRBV7-6
TGTGCCAGCAGCTTAGAGGGCCGGTACGAGCAGTACTTC
CASSLEGRYEQYF
>.|TRBJ1-2|.|TRBV4-1
TGCGCCAGCAGCCAAGTTGAGGGGGCTAACTATGGCTACACCTTC
CASSQVEGANYGYTF
>.|TRBJ2-7|.|TRBV7-6
TGTGCCAGCAGCGAAGACCTACCCTACGAGCAGTACTTC
CASSEDLPYEQYF
>.|TRBJ2-3|once|TRBV7-6
TGTGCCAGCAGCTTAGGTACAGGTCGAGGGGCCGATACGCAGTATTTT
CASSLGTGRGADTQYF
>.|TRBJ2-5|.|TRBV7-9
TGTGCCAGCAGCTTAGTAGGTAACCAAGAGACCCAGTACTTC
CASSLVGNQETQYF
>TRBD2|TRBJ2-1|.|TRBV28
TGTGCCAGCAGTTTAAGAGGACTAGCCGCGAGGGCCAATGAGCAGTTCTTC
CASSLRGLAARANEQFF
>.|TRBJ1-4|.|TRBV4-3
TGCGCCAGCAGCTTCAACGATGAAAAACTGTTTTTT
CASSFNDEKLFF
>.|TRBJ2-7|.|TRBV7-7
TGTGCTAGCAGCCCCAGGCTGGGCTACGAGCAGTACTTC
CASSPRLGYEQYF
>.|TRBJ2-2|.|TRBV5-6
TGTGCCAGCAGCCTATTGGACACCGCGAACACCGGGGAGCTGTTTTTT
CASSLLDTANTGELFF
>.|TRBJ2-6|.|TRBV9
TGTGCCAGCAGCGTAGTACCGACCCCCTCTGGGGCCAACGTCCTGACTTTC
CASSVVPTPSGANVLTF
>TRBD1|TRBJ1-2|.|TRBV7-8
TGTGCCAGCAGTAGCCGGGACAGGGAAGAAGACTATGGCTACACCTTC
CASSSRDREEDYGYTF
>.|TRBJ2-5|.|TRBV18
TGTGCCAGCTCACATAGGACAGCACAAGAGACCCAGTACTTC
CASSHRTAQETQYF
>.|TRBJ1-5|.|TRBV4-2
TGTGCCAGCAGCCAAGAGATAGGCAGGGCGCCTCTGGCGAGCAATCAGCCCCAGCATTTT
CASSQEIGRAPLASNQPQHF